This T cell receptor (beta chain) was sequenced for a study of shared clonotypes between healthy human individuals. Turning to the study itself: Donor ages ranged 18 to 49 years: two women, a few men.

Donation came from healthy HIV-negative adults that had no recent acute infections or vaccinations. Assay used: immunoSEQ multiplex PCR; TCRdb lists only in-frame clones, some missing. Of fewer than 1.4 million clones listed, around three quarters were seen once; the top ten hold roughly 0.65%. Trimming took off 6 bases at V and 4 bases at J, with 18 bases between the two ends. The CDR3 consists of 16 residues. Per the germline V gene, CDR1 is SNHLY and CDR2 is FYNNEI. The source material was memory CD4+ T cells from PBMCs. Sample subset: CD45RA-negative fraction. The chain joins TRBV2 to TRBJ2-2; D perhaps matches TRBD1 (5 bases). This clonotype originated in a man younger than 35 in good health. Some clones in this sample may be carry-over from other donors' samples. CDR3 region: CASSSGAGRTTGELFF. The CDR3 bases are TGTGCCAGCAGCTCCGGTGCAGGGCGGACCACCGGGGAGCTGTTTTTT.